The rows below give T cell receptor beta chains drawn from one sample of a study of T-cell reconstitution after alpha-beta-depleted transplantation in children. TCRdb ran MiXCR on the PCR reads and lists one entry per CDR3 protein. The sample consists of hundreds of thousands of distinct CDR3 sequences, under 12% of them appearing once. The input for sequencing was PBMCs, taken before TCRalphabeta/CD19-depleted stem cell transplant. These receptors all stem from a child aged 2-15 years with inherited bone marrow failure, due to receive a stem cell transplant. Both conserved end residues are part of each CDR3. A D gene is named only where the DNA matches it firmly. The listing skips clone size in some rows; elsewhere it reads once, few, many or a size class.

clone size	V gene	J gene	D gene	CDR3 protein	CDR3 DNA
NA	TRBV4-1	TRBJ2-3	NA	CASSQDGGGGVGTDTQYF	TGCGCCAGCAGCCAAGATGGGGGAGGAGGGGTAGGCACAGATACGCAGTATTTT
many	TRBV5-1	TRBJ2-1	NA	CASSFGANNEQFF	TGCGCCAGCAGCTTTGGAGCTAACAATGAGCAGTTCTTC
many	TRBV10-1	TRBJ2-7	NA	CASSEFRGTEVYEQYF	TGCGCCAGCAGTGAGTTCCGGGGGACGGAGGTCTACGAGCAGTACTTC
many	TRBV5-4	TRBJ2-2	TRBD2	CASSWGTSEIGELFF	TGTGCCAGCAGCTGGGGGACTAGCGAGATCGGGGAGCTGTTTTTT
many	TRBV29-1	TRBJ1-2	NA	CSVEPEQSRYTF	TGCAGCGTTGAACCCGAACAGAGCCGCTACACCTTC
many	TRBV5-1	TRBJ2-3	NA	CASSPTTDTQYF	TGCGCCAGCAGCCCGACCACAGATACGCAGTATTTT
many	TRBV6-5	TRBJ2-5	TRBD2	CASSNLAGGPETQYF	TGTGCCAGCAGTAACCTAGCGGGAGGGCCGGAGACCCAGTACTTC
many	TRBV2	TRBJ2-5	NA	CASSGLQRGETQYF	TGTGCCAGCAGTGGGCTACAGAGGGGAGAGACCCAGTACTTC
many	TRBV11-2	TRBJ2-5	TRBD2	CASSLLVAGAWLETQYF	TGTGCCAGCAGCTTACTGGTAGCGGGAGCATGGCTGGAGACCCAGTACTTC
few	TRBV20-1	TRBJ1-2	NA	CSARDMAGKYGYTF	TGCAGTGCTAGAGATATGGCGGGGAAGTATGGCTACACCTTC
many	TRBV4-3	TRBJ1-3	NA	CASSQVFGGDTGNTIYF	TGCGCCAGCAGCCAAGTTTTTGGCGGGGATACTGGAAACACCATATATTTT
many	TRBV5-1	TRBJ1-2	NA	CASSLGRGAGYTF	TGCGCCAGCAGCTTGGGTAGGGGTGCTGGCTACACCTTC
many	TRBV24-1	TRBJ2-5	NA	CATSDNAGQSQETQYF	TGTGCCACCAGTGACAATGCGGGACAGTCCCAAGAGACCCAGTACTTC
many	TRBV3-1	TRBJ2-7	NA	CASSPDPSWRAYEQYF	TGTGCCAGCAGCCCCGATCCTAGCTGGCGGGCCTACGAGCAGTACTTC
many	TRBV3-1	TRBJ2-3	TRBD2	CASRGDYGTDTQYF	TGTGCCAGCAGGGGGGACTACGGCACAGATACGCAGTATTTT
many	TRBV29-1	TRBJ2-7	NA	CSVEEYYEQYF	TGCAGCGTTGAGGAGTACTACGAGCAGTACTTC
many	TRBV5-1	TRBJ2-1	TRBD2	CASNPWGSGSTGSYNEQFF	TGCGCCAGCAACCCCTGGGGTAGCGGGAGCACGGGCTCCTACAATGAGCAGTTCTTC
many	TRBV28	TRBJ2-2	TRBD2	CASTLAGLNTGELFF	TGTGCCAGCACTTTAGCGGGTTTGAACACCGGGGAGCTGTTTTTT
NA	TRBV19	TRBJ2-6	TRBD1	CASSKIGTGLLGTNVLSF	TGTGCCAGTAGTAAAATCGGGACAGGCCTCTTAGGTACCAACGTCCTGTCTTTC
many	TRBV30	TRBJ1-2	TRBD1	CAWGDSDYGYTF	TGTGCCTGGGGGGACAGTGACTATGGCTACACCTTC